This TCR beta chain was found in a study of T cell responses to AZD1222 COVID-19 vaccine. Regarding the study as a whole: Most donors were white British, females outnumbered males, and clonal diversity was possibly underestimated. Without day 14 samples, only post-peak T cell repertoires were studied.

Sequencing used immunoSEQ multiplex PCR; TCRdb keeps in-frame clones, though not all of them. The repertoire holds over 75,000 clones, with approximately 90% as singletons. A word on this clone: Its target is unknown.

The germline V and J ends were trimmed by 3 bases and 6 bases, with 27 bases remaining between them. This CDR3 is built from 18 residues. The V gene's germline CDR1 is SGHRS and CDR2 YFSETQ. Pooling of second doses given at about 4 or about 12 weeks was done. The genes are TRBV5-1 and TRBJ1-2, with a weak D call TRBD1 (5 bases). The origin of this receptor is an adult who received the AZD1222 COVID-19 vaccine. Sequencing was performed on peripheral blood, taken 28 days after the second AZD1222 dose. The CDR3 DNA reads TGCGCCAGCAGCTACCGCCCCAAGACAGCCCGGGGCCGAGATGGCTACACCTTC. This translates into CASSYRPKTARGRDGYTF.